One sample yielded the 26 T cell receptor beta chains listed below, sequenced in a study of T cell changes during pregnancy in multiple sclerosis. Repertoires were generated with immunoSEQ multiplex PCR, while TCRdb's copy carries only in-frame clones and drops some. This sample carries fewer than 85,000 clones, approximately 92% of them seen once, and the ten largest clones take less than 3%. Here the sequenced sample was peripheral blood, taken in the third trimester of pregnancy. These receptors all stem from a female donor in good health, enrolled as a control in a pregnancy study.

V is TRBV5-1 and J is TRBJ1-4, with 7 bases identical to TRBD1. CDR1 and CDR2 (germline): SGHRS, YFSETQ. The CDR3 spans 13 residues. The trim removed 4 bases at V and 5 bases at J, leaving 2 bases unmatched. CDR3 DNA sequence: TGCGCCAGCAGCGGGGGACAGAATGAAAAACTGTTTTTT. Residues: CASSGGQNEKLFF.

The genes are TRBV19 and TRBJ2-3; 12 bases are shared with TRBD2. Germline V gene data show CDR1 as LNHDA and CDR2 as SQIVND (reference sequence). The length of the CDR3 is 16 residues. V trimming: 5 bases; J trimming: 7 bases; junction bases outside the gene matches: 10. The CDR3 DNA is TGTGCCAGTAGTTCTATTCCTAGCGGGGGGGCCCATACGCAGTATTTT. Its protein is CASSSIPSGGAHTQYF.

The rearrangement joins TRBV5-6 to TRBJ2-2, with 7 bases lining up with TRBD1. V shed 0 bases and J 3 bases; nucleotides not matched to a gene: 2. The CDR3 runs to 15 residues. Germline CDR1 reads SGHDT; CDR2 reads YYEEEE. CDR3 loop: CASSLVQGDTGELFF. DNA for the CDR3: TGTGCCAGCAGCTTGGTGCAGGGGGACACCGGGGAGCTGTTTTTT.

The CDR3 nucleotides are TGTGCCAGCAGTTTGAAGGGACAGGGGGCGGGAGAGACCCAGTACTTC. Translation: CASSLKGQGAGETQYF. J is TRBJ2-5 and V is TRBV27; 12 bases align to TRBD1. V lost 3 bases, J lost 4 bases, and 6 bases stayed unmatched. The germline gives CDR1 MNHEY, CDR2 SMNVEV (reference sequence). The CDR3 contains 16 residues.

The J gene is TRBJ1-2, the V gene TRBV10-2, with 8 bases lining up with TRBD1. V dropped 3 bases and J dropped 4; count of bases not matched to a gene: 7. Germline lookup yields CDR1 WSHSY and CDR2 SAAADI. The CDR3 has 15 residues. CDR3 loop: CASSDVQGASYGYTF. Here the CDR3 DNA reads TGCGCCAGCAGTGATGTCCAGGGGGCAAGCTATGGCTACACCTTC.

This clone was observed once. In nucleotides, the CDR3 is TGTGCCAGCAGCATGCGACAGGGATCGGCAAACGAGCAGTACTTC. This gives the protein CASSMRQGSANEQYF. The V and J genes are TRBV5-5 and TRBJ2-7, with TRBD1 identical over 7 bases. V lost 4 bases and J lost 5; bases outside the gene matches: 12. This CDR3 contains 15 residues. Looked up from germline, CDR1 is SGHKS and CDR2 is YYEKEE (reference sequence).

This clone was detected once. A junction boundary mismatches the germline segment, possibly from a read error. The V call is TRBV27, the J call TRBJ2-1, with TRBD2 matching over 13 bases. Germline values: CDR1 MNHEY, CDR2 SMNVEV (reference sequence). The CDR3 has 18 amino acids. The CDR3 reads CASSLSYRDVLTSGRIVF. Here the CDR3 DNA reads TGTGCCAGCAGTTTATCTTATCGGGACGTACTGACTAGCGGGAGGATTGTCTTC.

The chain has TRBV7-9 and TRBJ2-3; tentative D call: TRBD1 (5 bases). Germline lookup yields CDR1 SEHNR and CDR2 FQNEAQ (reference sequence). V gave up 5 bases and J gave up 8 bases, with 20 bases separating them. The CDR3 totals 15 residues. CDR3 residues: CASSMVEDIVPTQYF. Written as DNA, the CDR3 is TGTGCCAGCAGCATGGTAGAGGACATCGTGCCTACGCAGTATTTT. The whole variable domain, filled in from reference TRBV7-9 and TRBJ2-3, reads DTGVSQNPRHKITKRGQNVTFRCDPISEHNRLYWYRQTLGQGPEFLTYFQNEAQLEKSRLLSDRFSAERPKGSFSTLEIQRTEQGDSAMYLCASSMVEDIVPTQYFGPGTRLTVL.

A remark on this clone: One junction end disagrees with the germline gene, perhaps due to a read error. The chain combines TRBV6-1 with TRBJ2-3; 9 bases line up with TRBD2. The CDR3 runs 16 residues. Per the germline V gene, CDR1 is MNHNS and CDR2 is SASEGT. CDR3 sequence reads: CASSQASGKYTDTQYF. CDR3 in DNA: TGTGCCAGCAGTCAAGCTAGCGGGAAGTACACAGATACGCAGTATTTT.

V is TRBV10-1 and J is TRBJ2-3; tentatively, D is TRBD1 (6 bases). V was shortened by 2 bases and J by 6 bases, with 6 bases between the two germline ends. The germline gives CDR1 WNHNN, CDR2 SYGVQD (reference sequence). The CDR3 has 12 residues. The DNA for the CDR3 is TGCGCCAGCAGTGAGGACAGGGATACGCAGTATTTT. Amino acid sequence: CASSEDRDTQYF.

This clone turned up a few times. This chain connects TRBV28 to TRBJ1-2; D unresolved. Trimming stripped 3 bases from V and 4 bases from J, with 6 bases between. Germline loops: CDR1 MDHEN, CDR2 SYDVKM. The CDR3 is made up of 12 amino acids. CDR3 bases: TGTGCCAGCAGTTTGTCAGTCTATGGCTACACCTTC. It is translated as CASSLSVYGYTF.

This chain connects TRBV29-1 to TRBJ2-7, with 12 bases matching TRBD1. CDR3 length: 14 residues. Trimming removed 4 bases from V and 7 bases from J; junction bases left unmatched: 8. Germline values: CDR1 SQVTM, CDR2 ANQGSEA. CDR3 in DNA: TGCAGCGTTGCCGGGACAGGGGGCGCGGGGGAGCAGTACTTC. It translates to CSVAGTGGAGEQYF.

The chain links TRBV30 to TRBJ1-4; possibly TRBD1 for D (5 bases). The V end was cut by 4 bases, the J end by 0 bases, with 9 bases between. There are 14 residues in the CDR3. Germline CDR1 reads GTSNPN; CDR2 reads SVGIG (reference sequence). DNA of the CDR3: TGTGCCTGGACAGACAGAGCAACTAATGAAAAACTGTTTTTT. Translated: CAWTDRATNEKLFF.

This sequence joins TRBV27 and TRBJ1-1; D is ambiguous. CDR1 is MNHEY and CDR2 is SMNVEV in the germline V gene (reference sequence). The CDR3 sequence is 14 residues long. V lost 7 bases, J lost 3 bases, and 15 bases lay in between. CDR3 in amino acids: CASILYEGYTEAFF. CDR3 DNA: TGTGCCAGCATACTCTATGAGGGCTACACTGAAGCTTTCTTT.

The V and J genes are TRBV4-2 and TRBJ2-3; D unresolved. CDR1 is LGHNA and CDR2 is YNFKEQ in the germline V gene. Trimming shortened V by 5 bases and J by 7 bases, and 10 bases separated the two germline ends. The CDR3 covers 12 residues. CDR3 bases: TGTGCCAGCAGCTTGGAGCCGTATACGCAGTATTTT. Residues: CASSLEPYTQYF.

The genes are TRBV28 and TRBJ2-2, with a possible D match to TRBD1 (5 bases). V lost 5 bases to trimming and J lost 5 bases, with 12 bases between them. The CDR3 is 14 residues long. In germline, CDR1 is MDHEN, CDR2 SYDVKM. The DNA for the CDR3 is TGTGCCAGCAGTCCCCCCGCAGGGACCGGGGAGCTGTTTTTT. Protein product: CASSPPAGTGELFF.

This clone was counted a few times. The gene calls are TRBV27 and TRBJ2-1, with TRBD1 identical over 11 bases. Germline CDR1 reads MNHEY; CDR2 reads SMNVEV (reference sequence). The V segment lost 3 bases and the J segment 10 bases; nucleotides outside the gene matches: 5. This CDR3 comprises 14 residues. CDR3 residues: CASSFGTGGVEQFF. CDR3 bases: TGTGCCAGCAGTTTTGGGACAGGGGGTGTCGAGCAGTTCTTC.

This rearrangement joins TRBV4-2 to TRBJ1-1; 9 bases are shared with TRBD1. Germline V gene lookup returns CDR1 LGHNA and CDR2 YNFKEQ. This CDR3 has 15 residues. The ends lost 4 bases at V and 2 bases at J; junction bases unmatched: 5. CDR3 nucleotide sequence: TGTGCCAGCAGCCCCCAGGGACAGGGCAACACTGAAGCTTTCTTT. Amino acid sequence: CASSPQGQGNTEAFF.

This chain connects TRBV11-2 to TRBJ2-5; TRBD2 is a possible D gene (6 bases). The CDR3 runs 15 residues. Germline V gives CDR1 SGHAT, CDR2 FQNNGV. V dropped 7 bases and J dropped 0 bases, with 15 bases sitting between them. In DNA form, the CDR3 reads TGTGCCAGCACCAAGGGACTGACGTACCAAGAGACCCAGTACTTC. It yields the protein CASTKGLTYQETQYF.

The chain couples TRBV7-9 to TRBJ2-3, with D perhaps TRBD2 (6 bases). Germline-derived CDR1 and CDR2 are SEHNR and FQNEAQ (reference sequence). This CDR3 comprises 13 residues. Between the trimmed V and J ends, which lost 5 bases and 1 base, there was a span of 7 bases. Here the CDR3 DNA reads TGTGCCAGCAGCCCGGGAGGCACAGATACGCAGTATTTT. Its translation is CASSPGGTDTQYF. Using reference TRBV7-9 and TRBJ2-3 for the parts outside the CDR3, the full variable domain is DTGVSQNPRHKITKRGQNVTFRCDPISEHNRLYWYRQTLGQGPEFLTYFQNEAQLEKSRLLSDRFSAERPKGSFSTLEIQRTEQGDSAMYLCASSPGGTDTQYFGPGTRLTVL.

The chain couples TRBV5-1 to TRBJ2-1, with D possibly being TRBD2 (6 bases). The CDR3 covers 13 residues. Germline V CDR1 and CDR2: SGHRS, YFSETQ. Trimming removed 7 bases from V and 6 bases from J, with 14 bases in between. The CDR3 is CASPGGPPNEQFF. The CDR3 coding sequence is TGCGCCAGCCCCGGAGGGCCTCCCAATGAGCAGTTCTTC.

The V call is TRBV5-1, the J call TRBJ2-7; 9 nucleotides match TRBD2. This CDR3 region has 15 residues. CDR1 SGHRS and CDR2 YFSETQ come from the germline V gene. J was trimmed by 2 bases and V by 1 base; bases with no gene match: 4. CDR3 amino acids: CASSLLAGEAYEQYF. DNA of the CDR3: TGCGCCAGCAGCTTGTTAGCGGGGGAGGCCTACGAGCAGTACTTC.

This clone was observed a single time. This chain uses TRBV5-1 with TRBJ2-5; D is unclear. CDR1 and CDR2 (germline): SGHRS, YFSETQ. V shed 0 bases and J shed 2 bases, with 5 bases lying between them. The CDR3 has 13 amino acids. The DNA for the CDR3 is TGCGCCAGCAGCTTGGTCAGTCAAGAGACCCAGTACTTC. Translated, it gives CASSLVSQETQYF. The full variable domain, with the rest looked up from reference TRBV5-1 and TRBJ2-5, is KAGVTQTPRYLIKTRGQQVTLSCSPISGHRSVSWYQQTPGQGLQFLFEYFSETQRNKGNFPGRFSGRQFSNSRSEMNVSTLELGDSALYLCASSLVSQETQYFGPGTRLLVL.

This chain links TRBV28 with TRBJ2-7; D is unresolved. The CDR3 has 12 amino acids. CDR1 is MDHEN, CDR2 SYDVKM, per germline. V lost 3 bases and J lost 4, with 7 bases in between. CDR3 sequence reads: CASSFRSYEQYF. The CDR3 DNA is TGTGCCAGCAGTTTTCGTTCTTACGAGCAGTACTTC. Complete variable domain (other parts from reference TRBV28 and TRBJ2-7): DVKVTQSSRYLVKRTGEKVFLECVQDMDHENMFWYRQDPGLGLRLIYFSYDVKMKEKGDIPEGYSVSREKKERFSLILESASTNQTSMYLCASSFRSYEQYFGPGTRLTVT.

CDR3 in DNA: TGTGCCAGCAGCCCTAGCCCCAGGGGGACTGAAGCTTTCTTT. Protein sequence: CASSPSPRGTEAFF. This chain links TRBV13 with TRBJ1-1; 7 positions agree with TRBD1. From germline, CDR1 is PRHDT and CDR2 FYEKMQ (reference sequence). Trimming removed 5 bases from V and 5 bases from J; junction bases left unmatched: 8. The CDR3 extends over 14 amino acids.

The CDR3 coding sequence is TGTGCCAGCAGCTTCCGACACCCAGATACGCAGTATTTT. Protein: CASSFRHPDTQYF. The J gene is TRBJ2-3, the V gene TRBV7-9, with no clear D. V was cut by 3 bases and J by 4 bases, with 8 bases left in between. The CDR3 loop spans 13 amino acids. Germline V gives CDR1 SEHNR, CDR2 FQNEAQ (reference sequence). Based on the CDR3 plus reference TRBV7-9 and TRBJ2-3, the full variable domain is DTGVSQNPRHKITKRGQNVTFRCDPISEHNRLYWYRQTLGQGPEFLTYFQNEAQLEKSRLLSDRFSAERPKGSFSTLEIQRTEQGDSAMYLCASSFRHPDTQYFGPGTRLTVL.